The 24 T cell receptor beta chains in this list originate from one sample, sequenced in a study of ipilimumab plus nivolumab after autologous stem cell transplantation. Data came from immunoSEQ multiplex PCR; TCRdb stores just in-frame clones and leaves some out. The sample consists of tens of thousands of clones, roughly 74% of them appearing once. Sequences were derived from PBMCs, sampled in a trial of ipilimumab plus nivolumab as post-transplant consolidation. Receptors originate from a male donor with diffuse large B-cell lymphoma.

CDR3 coding DNA: TGTGCCAGCAGCCTCCGGACAGGGGTTAACACCGGGGAGCTGTTTTTT. Encoded protein: CASSLRTGVNTGELFF. The chain couples TRBV11-3 to TRBJ2-2, with 9 bases identical to TRBD1. The CDR3 extends over 16 amino acids. The trim removed 5 bases at V and 2 bases at J, leaving 6 bases unmatched. Germline V gene lookup returns CDR1 SGHNT and CDR2 YENEEA.

The chain is built from TRBV29-1 and TRBJ2-1; 7 bases match TRBD2. This CDR3 contains 14 residues. Germline CDR1 SQVTM, CDR2 ANQGSEA. J gave up 7 bases and V 3 bases, and 9 bases lay outside the gene matches. DNA of the CDR3: TGCAGCGTTGACGGGGGGAATTTGGTAAATGAGCAGTTCTTC. It specifies CSVDGGNLVNEQFF.

The sample holds a few counts of this clone. The rearrangement joins TRBV4-2 to TRBJ2-5, with 7 bases identical to TRBD2. Germline V gene data show CDR1 as LGHNA and CDR2 as YNFKEQ. This CDR3 is built from 16 residues. V trimming: 0 bases; J trimming: 2 bases; junction bases outside the gene matches: 6. CDR3 residues: CASSQDWGGVQETQYF. The DNA of the CDR3 is TGTGCCAGCAGCCAAGATTGGGGGGGGGTACAAGAGACCCAGTACTTC.

The V call is TRBV5-8, the J call TRBJ2-7, with a tentative D call TRBD1 (6 bases). Germline CDR1 and CDR2: SGHTS and YDEGEE. Deletions cut 5 bases from V and 0 bases from J, with 9 bases between. This CDR3 contains 13 residues. The CDR3 loop reads CASRRQDSYEQYF. DNA of the CDR3: TGTGCCAGCAGGAGACAGGACTCCTACGAGCAGTACTTC.

V is TRBV7-9 and J is TRBJ1-1, with 8 bases matching TRBD1. V was clipped by 5 bases and J by 8 bases; unmatched bases: 7. The length of the CDR3 is 13 residues. In germline, CDR1 is SEHNR, CDR2 FQNEAQ (reference sequence). The CDR3 protein is CASSRTGTGEAFF. In DNA form, the CDR3 reads TGTGCCAGCAGCCGGACAGGGACGGGCGAAGCTTTCTTT.

This clone occurred a few times. The rearrangement joins TRBV6-4 to TRBJ2-7; 7 bases fit TRBD2. This CDR3 has 13 residues. V was clipped by 7 bases and J by 5 bases; unmatched bases: 8. CDR1 and CDR2 (germline): MRHNA, SNTAGT. The CDR3 sequence: CASTGRVDHEQYF. CDR3 DNA: TGTGCCAGCACGGGGAGGGTCGACCACGAGCAGTACTTC.

This clone was detected only a few times. The genes are TRBV27 and TRBJ2-1; tentative D call: TRBD2 (5 bases). This CDR3 is 18 amino acids long. Germline V lookup: CDR1 MNHEY, CDR2 SMNVEV (reference sequence). Trimming removed 1 base at V and 0 bases at J, with 16 bases between. The DNA for the CDR3 is TGTGCCAGCAGTTTATATTCATTGGGTGGGAGCTCCTACAATGAGCAGTTCTTC. It yields the protein CASSLYSLGGSSYNEQFF.

The rearrangement uses TRBV21-1 and TRBJ2-7; the table's D gene call, TRBD1, was not cross checked with the DNA. TRBV21-1 is shown as a pseudogene. The CDR3 spans 14 residues. CDR3 sequence: CASSKWGLEDEQYF. CDR3 sequence (DNA): TGTGCCAGCAGCAAATGGGGGCTGGAGGACGAGCAGTACTTC.

The rearrangement uses TRBV5-1 and TRBJ2-7, with 14 bases matching TRBD2. Germline V lookup: CDR1 SGHRS, CDR2 YFSETQ. The CDR3 extends over 17 amino acids. Trimming cost V 4 bases and J 3 bases; bases outside gene matches: 9. The CDR3 sequence is CASSRGTSGSYFYEQYF. CDR3 nucleotide sequence: TGCGCCAGCAGCCGTGGGACTAGCGGGAGTTACTTCTACGAGCAGTACTTC.

This clone was seen a handful of times. The J gene is TRBJ1-2, the V gene TRBV19; maybe TRBD1 (5 bases). V dropped 11 bases and J dropped 2 bases, with 15 bases sitting between them. The CDR3 has 13 amino acids. Germline CDR1 and CDR2: LNHDA and SQIVND (reference sequence). CDR3 in amino acids: CAAGRGLNYGYTF. CDR3 nucleotides: TGTGCCGCGGGGCGGGGGTTAAACTATGGCTACACCTTC.

The gene calls are TRBV6-5 and TRBJ2-5, with a possible D match to TRBD1 (6 bases). The J call may not be correct, given that the DNA end is closer to TRBJ2-7. Germline CDR1 reads MNHEY; CDR2 reads SVGAGI. This CDR3 has 13 residues. In nucleotides, the CDR3 is TGTGCCAGCAGTCGACAGGATCTCTACGAGCAGTACTTC. Translation gives CASSRQDLYEQYF.

V gene TRBV9 combines with J gene TRBJ2-3; tentatively, D is TRBD1 or TRBD2 (5 bases each). The V end lost 2 bases, the J end lost 2 bases, and 9 bases lay between the germline ends. The germline gives CDR1 SGDLS, CDR2 YYNGEE. This CDR3 has 14 residues. The CDR3, as DNA: TGTGCCAGCAGCGTCGCAGGGACCACAGATACGCAGTATTTT. Protein product: CASSVAGTTDTQYF.

The chain is built from TRBV2 and TRBJ2-7, with TRBD1 matching over 10 bases. The J segment lost 6 bases and the V segment lost 6 bases, leaving 5 bases of the junction unmatched. The CDR3 totals 13 residues. Germline CDR1 is SNHLY and CDR2 is FYNNEI. CDR3 protein: CASSPGQGFEQYF. The CDR3 coding sequence is TGTGCCAGCAGCCCGGGACAGGGGTTCGAGCAGTACTTC.

Points on this clone: Other DNA sequences within the sample encode an identical CDR3. The rearrangement links TRBV5-1 to TRBJ2-1; 11 bases are a match to TRBD1. V lost 4 bases to trimming and J lost 4 bases; unmatched junction nucleotides: 4. The CDR3 length is 15 residues. In germline, CDR1 is SGHRS, CDR2 YFSETQ. The CDR3 is CASSLGTGGYNEQFF. CDR3 coding DNA: TGCGCCAGCAGCCTAGGGACAGGGGGTTACAATGAGCAGTTCTTC.

The rearrangement uses TRBV6-5 and TRBJ2-7, with D unresolved. From germline, CDR1 is MNHEY and CDR2 SVGAGI. The germline V and J ends were trimmed by 1 base and 7 bases, with 5 bases remaining between them. The CDR3 spans 11 residues. CDR3 residues: CASSYLREQYF. CDR3 nucleotides: TGTGCCAGCAGTTACTTGCGGGAGCAGTACTTC.

The chain joins TRBV7-5 to TRBJ2-5; the table's D call, TRBD2, has no DNA check behind it. TRBV7-5 is a pseudogene segment. The CDR3 sequence is 13 residues long. The CDR3 spells CASLQPGRETQYF. CDR3 in DNA: TGTGCCAGCCTCCAACCCGGTCGAGAGACCCAGTACTTC.

The chain combines TRBV27 with TRBJ2-3; a possible D gene is TRBD2 (5 bases). Trimming pared 2 bases from V and 1 base from J, leaving 10 bases between. The CDR3 runs 15 residues. Germline V CDR1 and CDR2: MNHEY, SMNVEV (reference sequence). The CDR3 protein is CASSLIGGGTDTQYF. The CDR3 nucleotides read TGTGCCAGCAGTTTAATAGGAGGAGGCACAGATACGCAGTATTTT.

This clone is medium-sized in the sample. The chain couples TRBV11-2 to TRBJ2-1; D might be TRBD1 (6 bases). CDR1 is SGHAT, CDR2 FQNNGV, per germline. The CDR3 consists of 14 residues. Trimming took 5 bases from V and 7 from J, leaving 15 bases between them. CDR3 loop: CASSRVGATNEQFF. The DNA for the CDR3 is TGTGCCAGCAGCCGCGTGGGGGCTACGAATGAGCAGTTCTTC.

This rearrangement joins TRBV2 to TRBJ1-2; the match to TRBD1 covers 8 bases. Per the germline V gene, CDR1 is SNHLY and CDR2 is FYNNEI. V shed 6 bases, J shed 4 bases, and the junction held 10 bases outside the gene matches. The CDR3 has 15 residues. DNA of the CDR3: TGTGCCAGCAGCGATAGGACAGGGTCCAGCTATGGCTACACCTTC. Translating gives CASSDRTGSSYGYTF.

The chain has TRBV15 and TRBJ2-5; a weak D match, TRBD2 (6 bases). The CDR3 sequence is 15 residues long. Trimming cost V 3 bases and J 2 bases, with 13 bases left between them. Germline assignment: CDR1 LNHNV and CDR2 YYDKDF (reference sequence). Here the CDR3 DNA reads TGTGCCACCAGCAGGGGGGGAGCGGATCAAGAGACCCAGTACTTC. The encoded protein is CATSRGGADQETQYF.

This rearrangement joins TRBV5-1 to TRBJ2-3, with D perhaps TRBD2 (6 bases). The V end was cut by 7 bases, the J end by 2 bases, with 11 bases between. This CDR3 comprises 13 residues. Germline lookup yields CDR1 SGHRS and CDR2 YFSETQ. CDR3 residues: CASYRDSTDTQYF. The CDR3 nucleotides are TGCGCCAGCTACCGGGACTCCACAGATACGCAGTATTTT.

The rearrangement links TRBV14 to TRBJ2-1; D is unresolved. Germline CDR1 SGHDN, CDR2 FVKESK. V gave up 0 bases and J gave up 9 bases, with 9 bases separating them. The CDR3 is 13 amino acids. CDR3 in amino acids: CASSQDVGFEQFF. The CDR3 nucleotides read TGTGCCAGCAGCCAAGATGTGGGGTTTGAGCAGTTCTTC.

V gene TRBV5-1 combines with J gene TRBJ1-3; D is unclear. V was cut by 0 bases and J by 8 bases, with 12 bases left in between. CDR1 and CDR2 (germline): SGHRS, YFSETQ. The CDR3 has 14 amino acids. The CDR3 DNA follows: TGCGCCAGCAGCTTGGCCGCGGGGAAAGACACCATATATTTT. This sequence encodes CASSLAAGKDTIYF.

This clone was detected a few times. The chain joins TRBV18 to TRBJ2-3, with D possibly being TRBD1 (5 bases). The CDR3 length is 15 residues. V was clipped by 5 bases and J by 0 bases, with 12 bases between them. CDR1 is KGHSH and CDR2 is LQKENI in the germline V gene. CDR3 DNA: TGTGCCAGCTCAATAGGGGTGTATAGCACAGATACGCAGTATTTT. Translated: CASSIGVYSTDTQYF.